This T cell receptor (beta chain) was captured in a study of shared clonotypes between healthy human individuals. On the study more broadly: Per donor, three plates held CD4 naive cells, three held CD4 memory, two held CD8 naive and one held CD8 memory. Whole-study results and caveats: Some clonotypes were shared by all four sorted-subset donors, while others were not shared. The non-shared ones had lower generation probabilities than the shared ones. Clonotype sharing levels among donors were expected to vary with sequencing depth.

This CDR3 has 11 residues. Per the germline V gene, CDR1 is SGHTA and CDR2 is FQGTGA. Trimming removed 6 bases at V and 5 bases at J, with 6 bases between. A word on this clone: Its target is unknown.

TCRdb's copy holds only in-frame clones and misses some; the assay was immunoSEQ multiplex PCR. Of some 1,600,000 clones in the sample, 98% were seen once. V gene TRBV7-3 combines with J gene TRBJ2-3; D gene ambiguous. Sequencing was carried out using naive CD4+ T cells sorted from blood. This sample's subset: CD45RA+ positively selected. This clonotype was sampled from a man under 40 in good health. The CDR3 loop reads CASSNQDTQYF. The CDR3 coding sequence is TGTGCCAGCAGTAATCAAGATACGCAGTATTTT.